This entry lists 20 T cell receptor beta chains sequenced from one sample in a study of cytomegalovirus exposure and HLA in healthy donors. Primers for the PCR totalled 60 Vbeta and 13 Jbeta. Sequencing used immunoSEQ multiplex PCR; TCRdb keeps in-frame clones, though not all of them. Of under 55,000 clones in the sample, about three quarters were seen once. Material for sequencing was PBMCs. Receptors originate from a man aged 18 to 29 in good health and CMV-seronegative.

V gene TRBV30 combines with J gene TRBJ2-7; D is undetermined. CDR1 and CDR2 from the germline V gene are GTSNPN and SVGIG (reference sequence). The V end was cut by 0 bases, the J end by 0 bases, with 15 bases between. The CDR3 is 16 residues long. CDR3: CAWSVLMGLSSYEQYF. The CDR3, as DNA: TGTGCCTGGAGTGTGCTGATGGGCCTCAGCTCCTACGAGCAGTACTTC.

The chain is built from TRBV7-8 and TRBJ2-2; unclear D gene. Between the trimmed V and J ends, which lost 2 bases and 5 bases, there was a span of 9 bases. The CDR3 contains 14 residues. The germline V gene encodes CDR1 SGHVS and CDR2 FQNEAQ. The CDR3 region is CASSLTVSTGELFF. The CDR3 region has the DNA TGTGCCAGCAGCTTAACGGTTTCGACCGGGGAGCTGTTTTTT.

The J gene is TRBJ1-2, the V gene TRBV7-3; a weak D match, TRBD1 (6 bases). Germline V gene data show CDR1 as SGHTA and CDR2 as FQGTGA. There are 14 residues in the CDR3. V was trimmed by 2 bases and J by 6 bases, leaving 13 bases between them. The chain's CDR3 is CASSLGDMEHGYTF. The CDR3 DNA follows: TGTGCCAGCAGCTTAGGGGACATGGAGCATGGCTACACCTTC.

V gene TRBV30 combines with J gene TRBJ1-2; no definite D call. Trimming took 0 bases from V and 6 from J, leaving 11 bases between them. Germline V CDR1 and CDR2: GTSNPN, SVGIG (reference sequence). The CDR3 runs to 13 residues. CDR3 protein: CAWSVEATDGYTF. In DNA form, the CDR3 reads TGTGCCTGGAGTGTAGAGGCCACGGATGGCTACACCTTC.

This clone is a singleton in its sample. CDR3 bases: TGTGCCAGCAGTGAAGACGGGTCAGCAAGGACTAGCGGGAGTTTAGGTACGCAGTATTTT. Translating it yields CASSEDGSARTSGSLGTQYF. V usage is TRBV6-1 and J usage is TRBJ2-3; 13 nucleotides agree with TRBD2. CDR3 length equals 20 residues. The V and J ends lost 1 base and 8 bases, in that order; junction bases with no gene match: 18. CDR1 is MNHNS and CDR2 is SASEGT in the germline V gene.

This chain connects TRBV7-9 to TRBJ2-6; D remains unclear. Germline V gene sequence: CDR1 SEHNR, CDR2 FQNEAQ (reference sequence). The CDR3 is 16 amino acids. V lost 7 bases to trimming and J lost 0 bases, with 13 bases between them. The CDR3 here is CASTPVVNSGANVLTF. DNA of the CDR3: TGTGCCAGCACGCCGGTGGTAAACTCTGGGGCCAACGTCCTGACTTTC.

The J gene is TRBJ1-1, the V gene TRBV5-6, with a tentative D call TRBD1 (6 bases). The germline V gene has CDR1 SGHDT and CDR2 YYEEEE. The CDR3 sequence is 13 residues long. The V end lost 0 bases, the J end lost 3 bases, and 6 bases lay between the germline ends. CDR3 protein: CASSLGQDTEAFF. The CDR3 region has the DNA TGTGCCAGCAGCTTGGGACAGGACACTGAAGCTTTCTTT.

The chain joins TRBV7-9 to TRBJ2-3; 12 bases are a match to TRBD2. The CDR3 consists of 16 residues. The germline CDR1 and CDR2 sequences are SEHNR and FQNEAQ (reference sequence). The V segment lost 5 bases and the J segment 1 base; nucleotides outside the gene matches: 4. The CDR3 DNA reads as TGTGCCAGCAGCAGACTAGCGGGAGCGGGCACAGATACGCAGTATTTT. It codes for CASSRLAGAGTDTQYF.

This chain connects TRBV5-1 to TRBJ2-7, with 9 positions matching TRBD1. Germline-derived CDR1 and CDR2 are SGHRS and YFSETQ. The CDR3 consists of 14 residues. Trimming at V came to 4 bases and at J to 6 bases, leaving 8 bases not matched to a gene. CDR3 protein: CASSGGQGFAEQYF. The CDR3 coding sequence is TGCGCCAGCAGCGGAGGACAGGGGTTCGCCGAGCAGTACTTC.

This clone was picked up one time. J is TRBJ1-1 and V is TRBV28, with a possible D match to TRBD1 (5 bases). The CDR3 sequence is 14 residues long. V gave up 8 bases and J gave up 1 base, with 14 bases separating them. Germline CDR1 reads MDHEN; CDR2 reads SYDVKM. The CDR3 protein is CASGLDRENTEAFF. The DNA of the CDR3 is TGTGCCAGCGGATTAGACAGAGAGAACACTGAAGCTTTCTTT.

This clone was seen once. The rearrangement links TRBV28 to TRBJ2-1; D remains unclear. CDR1 is MDHEN and CDR2 is SYDVKM in the germline V gene. With 2 bases removed from V and 4 bases from J, the gap between germline ends came to 6 bases. CDR3 size: 13 residues. The CDR3: CASSLPRYNEQFF. The DNA for the CDR3 is TGTGCCAGCAGTTTACCCCGTTACAATGAGCAGTTCTTC. Full variable domain (missing parts from reference TRBV28 and TRBJ2-1): DVKVTQSSRYLVKRTGEKVFLECVQDMDHENMFWYRQDPGLGLRLIYFSYDVKMKEKGDIPEGYSVSREKKERFSLILESASTNQTSMYLCASSLPRYNEQFFGPGTRLTVL.

The V gene is TRBV6-5, the J gene TRBJ1-2, with TRBD1 matching over 11 bases. This CDR3 is built from 14 residues. V lost 6 bases, J lost 5 bases, and 5 bases stayed unmatched. Germline-derived CDR1 and CDR2 are MNHEY and SVGAGI. CDR3 residues: CASRLGQGVYGYTF. In nucleotides, the CDR3 is TGTGCCAGCAGGCTGGGACAGGGGGTGTATGGCTACACCTTC.

This rearrangement joins TRBV27 to TRBJ2-7; 7 nucleotides align to TRBD1. The length of the CDR3 is 13 residues. Germline V gene data show CDR1 as MNHEY and CDR2 as SMNVEV (reference sequence). Trimming removed 6 bases from V and 1 base from J; junction bases left unmatched: 3. The CDR3 bases are TGTGCCAGCAGCAGGACAGGTTCCTACGAGCAGTACTTC. It translates to CASSRTGSYEQYF.

The chain uses TRBV4-3 and TRBJ2-7; 9 bases agree with TRBD1. CDR1 is LGHNA and CDR2 is YSLEER in the germline V gene. The CDR3 spans 16 residues. Trimming removed 1 base from V and 4 bases from J; junction bases left unmatched: 8. CDR3 coding DNA: TGCGCCAGCAGCCAAGGTTACGGGACAGGGTTGTACGAGCAGTACTTC. It yields the protein CASSQGYGTGLYEQYF.

V usage is TRBV11-1 and J usage is TRBJ2-1; perhaps TRBD2 as D (5 bases). The V and J ends lost 6 bases and 5 bases respectively, with 14 bases between them. CDR1 SGHAT and CDR2 FQDESV come from the germline V gene (reference sequence). The CDR3 loop spans 14 amino acids. The CDR3 DNA reads TGTGCCAGCAGTTACCCGGACGGGGACAATGAGCAGTTCTTC. Its protein is CASSYPDGDNEQFF.

This chain joins TRBV4-2 and TRBJ2-7, with 9 nucleotides matching TRBD2. V was clipped by 4 bases and J by 5 bases; unmatched bases: 9. The CDR3 extends over 15 amino acids. The germline gives CDR1 LGHNA, CDR2 YNFKEQ. In DNA form, the CDR3 reads TGTGCCAGCAGCCCATGGGCTAGCGGGAAGAACGAGCAGTACTTC. It yields the protein CASSPWASGKNEQYF.

This clone was recorded once. V usage is TRBV7-9 and J usage is TRBJ2-1; 15 bases are a match to TRBD2. The CDR3 contains 17 residues. The germline V gene encodes CDR1 SEHNR and CDR2 FQNEAQ (reference sequence). Germline trimming cut 4 bases from V and 4 bases from J; bases unmatched to any gene: 5. This chain's CDR3 is CASSWGGLAGGYNEQFF. The CDR3 region has the DNA TGTGCCAGCAGCTGGGGGGGACTAGCGGGAGGATACAATGAGCAGTTCTTC. The whole variable domain, filled in from reference TRBV7-9 and TRBJ2-1, reads DTGVSQNPRHKITKRGQNVTFRCDPISEHNRLYWYRQTLGQGPEFLTYFQNEAQLEKSRLLSDRFSAERPKGSFSTLEIQRTEQGDSAMYLCASSWGGLAGGYNEQFFGPGTRLTVL.

The rearrangement joins TRBV5-1 to TRBJ1-4, with TRBD1 matching over 10 bases. The J segment lost 10 bases and the V segment lost 3 bases, leaving 6 bases of the junction unmatched. Per germline, CDR1 SGHRS and CDR2 YFSETQ. The CDR3 loop spans 14 amino acids. CDR3 sequence reads: CASSSSTGGLKLFF. DNA for the CDR3: TGCGCCAGCAGCTCTTCGACAGGGGGCTTAAAACTGTTTTTT.

This clone occurred once. The V and J genes are TRBV28 and TRBJ2-3; D gene unclear. This CDR3 comprises 15 residues. Germline loops: CDR1 MDHEN, CDR2 SYDVKM. V lost 1 base, J lost 5 bases, and 13 bases lay in between. This CDR3 is CASSLYLRNGDTQYF. CDR3 DNA sequence: TGTGCCAGCAGTTTATACCTGCGTAATGGAGATACGCAGTATTTT.

In this sample, this clone turned up a few times. This chain joins TRBV28 and TRBJ2-2, with 9 positions matching TRBD2. V gave up 6 bases and J gave up 6 bases; unmatched junction bases: 5. This CDR3 has 14 amino acids. Germline loops: CDR1 MDHEN, CDR2 SYDVKM. DNA of the CDR3: TGTGCCAGCAGCGCCGGGACTAGCCCCGGGGAGCTGTTTTTT. Translated, it gives CASSAGTSPGELFF.